This TCR beta chain was recorded in a study of shared clonotypes between healthy human individuals. Study details: Each donor's CD4 naive and CD4 memory cells filled three plates apiece, CD8 naive two, and CD8 memory one.

Germline V gives CDR1 MDHEN, CDR2 SYDVKM. V gave up 1 base and J gave up 2 bases, with 9 bases separating them. CDR3 size: 14 residues. Each cell subset's genomic DNA was divided evenly among several immunoSEQ plates. Original handling: ImmunoSEQ supplied junction-only sequences lacking quality scores, so filtering was different. The protocol was immunoSEQ multiplex PCR, while the TCRdb copy is restricted to in-frame clones and leaves out a portion. V, J and clone size were drawn from that table, and D and trimming were deduced from the DNA. Of roughly 660,000 clones in the sample, less than 95% were seen once.

The sequencing input was memory CD8+ T cells from PBMCs. Noted subset: CD45RO+ cells pooled with CCR7-negative TemRA cells. The clonotype was recovered from a man between 18 and 29 years old in good health. Some clones in this sample may be carry-over from other donors' samples. The V call is TRBV28, the J call TRBJ2-7; a possible D gene is TRBD2 (5 bases). The CDR3 DNA follows: TGTGCCAGCAGTTTATACGGGGAGACCTACGAGCAGTACTTC. This gives the protein CASSLYGETYEQYF. Full variable domain (outside the CDR3, taken from reference TRBV28 and TRBJ2-7): DVKVTQSSRYLVKRTGEKVFLECVQDMDHENMFWYRQDPGLGLRLIYFSYDVKMKEKGDIPEGYSVSREKKERFSLILESASTNQTSMYLCASSLYGETYEQYFGPGTRLTVT.